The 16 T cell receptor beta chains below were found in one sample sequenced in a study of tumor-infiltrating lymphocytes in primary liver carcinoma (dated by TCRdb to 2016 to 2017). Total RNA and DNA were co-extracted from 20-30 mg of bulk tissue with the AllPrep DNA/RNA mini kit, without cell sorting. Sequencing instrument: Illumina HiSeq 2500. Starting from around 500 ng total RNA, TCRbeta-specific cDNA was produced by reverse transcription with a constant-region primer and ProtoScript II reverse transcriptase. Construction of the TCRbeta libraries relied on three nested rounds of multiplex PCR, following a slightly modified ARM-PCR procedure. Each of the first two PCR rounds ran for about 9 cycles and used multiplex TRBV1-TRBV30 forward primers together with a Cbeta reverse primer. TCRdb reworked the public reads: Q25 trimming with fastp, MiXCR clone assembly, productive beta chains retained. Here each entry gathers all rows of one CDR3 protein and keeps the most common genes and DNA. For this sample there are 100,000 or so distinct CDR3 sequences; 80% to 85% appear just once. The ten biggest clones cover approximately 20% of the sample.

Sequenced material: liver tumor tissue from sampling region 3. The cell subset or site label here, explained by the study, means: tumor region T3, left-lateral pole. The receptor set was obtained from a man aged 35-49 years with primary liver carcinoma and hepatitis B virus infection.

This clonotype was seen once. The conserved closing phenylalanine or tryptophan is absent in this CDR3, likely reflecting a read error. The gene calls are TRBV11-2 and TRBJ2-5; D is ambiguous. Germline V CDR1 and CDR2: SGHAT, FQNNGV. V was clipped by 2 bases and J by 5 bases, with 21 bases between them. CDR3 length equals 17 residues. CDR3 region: CASSLRLTGDSSETQYI. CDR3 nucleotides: TGTGCCAGCAGCTTAAGGCTAACGGGTGACTCGAGCGAGACCCAGTACATC.

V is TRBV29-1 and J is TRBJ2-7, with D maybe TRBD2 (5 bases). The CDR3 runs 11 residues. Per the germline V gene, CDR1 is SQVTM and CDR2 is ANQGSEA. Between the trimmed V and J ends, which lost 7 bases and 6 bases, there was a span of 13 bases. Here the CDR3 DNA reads TGCAGCGCCCTCATCGGGGTCGAGCAGTACTTC. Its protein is CSALIGVEQYF.

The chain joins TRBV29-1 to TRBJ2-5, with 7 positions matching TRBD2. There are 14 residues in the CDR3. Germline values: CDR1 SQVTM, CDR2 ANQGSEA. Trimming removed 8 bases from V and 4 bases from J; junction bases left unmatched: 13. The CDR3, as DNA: TGCAGCTCGACGGGGGGTAGCAGTGGAGAGACCCAGTACTTC. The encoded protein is CSSTGGSSGETQYF.

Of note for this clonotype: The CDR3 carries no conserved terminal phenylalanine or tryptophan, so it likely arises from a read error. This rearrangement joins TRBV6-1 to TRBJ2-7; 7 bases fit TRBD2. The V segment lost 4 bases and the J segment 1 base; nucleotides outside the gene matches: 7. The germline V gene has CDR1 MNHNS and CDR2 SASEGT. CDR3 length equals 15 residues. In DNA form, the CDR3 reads TGTGCCAGCAGTGGTGAATTAGCGGGTTCCTACGAGCAGTACTAC. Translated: CASSGELAGSYEQYY.

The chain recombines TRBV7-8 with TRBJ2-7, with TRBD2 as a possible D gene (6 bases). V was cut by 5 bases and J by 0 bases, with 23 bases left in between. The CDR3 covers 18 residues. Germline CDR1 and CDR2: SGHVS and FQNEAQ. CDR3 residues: CASSPRINGSMSSYEQYF. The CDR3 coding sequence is TGTGCCAGCAGCCCTCGGATTAACGGGAGTATGAGCTCCTACGAGCAGTACTTC.

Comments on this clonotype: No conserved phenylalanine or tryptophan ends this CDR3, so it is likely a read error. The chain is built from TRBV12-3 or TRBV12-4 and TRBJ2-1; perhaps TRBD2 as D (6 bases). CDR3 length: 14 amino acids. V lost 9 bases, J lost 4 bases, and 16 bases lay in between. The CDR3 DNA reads TGTGCCAGTATGACTAGTGGGAGATACAATGAGCAGTTCTTA. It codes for CASMTSGRYNEQFL.

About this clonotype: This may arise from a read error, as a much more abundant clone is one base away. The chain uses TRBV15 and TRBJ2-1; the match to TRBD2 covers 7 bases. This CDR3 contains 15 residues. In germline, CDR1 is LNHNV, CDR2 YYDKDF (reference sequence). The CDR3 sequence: CASSRDREAHNEQFF. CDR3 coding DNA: TGTGCCTCCAGCAGAGATCGGGAGGCGCACAATGAGCAGTTCTTC.

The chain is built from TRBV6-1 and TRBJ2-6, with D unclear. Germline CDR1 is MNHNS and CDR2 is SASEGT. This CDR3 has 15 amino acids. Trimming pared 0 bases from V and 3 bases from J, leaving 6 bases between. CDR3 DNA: TGTGCCAGCAGTGAAGCACTGGATGGGGCCAACGTCCTGACTTTC. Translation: CASSEALDGANVLTF.

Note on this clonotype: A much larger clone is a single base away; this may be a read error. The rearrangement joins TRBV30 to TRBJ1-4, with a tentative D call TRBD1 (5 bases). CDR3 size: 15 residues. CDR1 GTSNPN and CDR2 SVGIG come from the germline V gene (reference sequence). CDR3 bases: TGTACCTGGAGGGCCGCGGGGCAGCATAATGAAAAACTGTTTTTT. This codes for CTWRAAGQHNEKLFF.

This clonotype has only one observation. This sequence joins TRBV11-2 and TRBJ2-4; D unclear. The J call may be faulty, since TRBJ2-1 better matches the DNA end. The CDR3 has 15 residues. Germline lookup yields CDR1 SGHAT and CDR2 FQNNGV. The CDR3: CANTTSAVAKNTQFF. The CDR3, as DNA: TGTGCCAACACCACTTCGGCGGTAGCCAAAAACACTCAGTTCTTC.

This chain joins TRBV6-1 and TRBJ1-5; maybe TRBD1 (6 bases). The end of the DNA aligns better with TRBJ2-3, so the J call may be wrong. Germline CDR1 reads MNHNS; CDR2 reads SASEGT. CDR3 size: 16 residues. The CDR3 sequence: CASGPQGLTLNQPQYF. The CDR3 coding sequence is TGTGCCAGCGGTCCTCAGGGGCTGACCCTAAATCAGCCCCAGTATTTT.

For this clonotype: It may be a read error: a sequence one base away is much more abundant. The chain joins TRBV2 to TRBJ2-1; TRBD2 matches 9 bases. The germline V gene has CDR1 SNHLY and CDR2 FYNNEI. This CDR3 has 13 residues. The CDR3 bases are TGTGCCAGCGGTGAGACTAGCGGAGATGAGCAGTTCTTC. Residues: CASGETSGDEQFF.

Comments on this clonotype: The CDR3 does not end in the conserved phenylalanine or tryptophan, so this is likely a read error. CDR3 DNA sequence: TGTGCCAGCAGCTGGACAGGGGGTTACGAGCAGTACTCA. Translated: CASSWTGGYEQYS. The chain has TRBV6-2 or TRBV6-3 and TRBJ2-7; 10 nucleotides match TRBD1. Germline V gene data show CDR1 as MNHEY and CDR2 as SVGEGT. The J segment lost 4 bases and the V segment lost 6 bases, leaving 3 bases of the junction unmatched. This CDR3 is 13 amino acids long.

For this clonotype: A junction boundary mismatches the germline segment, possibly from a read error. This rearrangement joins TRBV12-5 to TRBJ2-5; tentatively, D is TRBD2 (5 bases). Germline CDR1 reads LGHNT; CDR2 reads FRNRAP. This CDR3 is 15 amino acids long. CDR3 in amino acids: CASGPNGSEGETQYF. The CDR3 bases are TGCGCTAGTGGCCCGAATGGGAGCGAAGGGGAGACCCAGTACTTC. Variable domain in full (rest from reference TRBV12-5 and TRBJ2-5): DARVTQTPRHKVTEMGQEVTMRCQPILGHNTVFWYRQTMMQGLELLAYFRNRAPLDDSGMPKDRFSAEMPDATLATLKIQPSEPRDSAVYFCASGPNGSEGETQYFGPGTRLLVL.

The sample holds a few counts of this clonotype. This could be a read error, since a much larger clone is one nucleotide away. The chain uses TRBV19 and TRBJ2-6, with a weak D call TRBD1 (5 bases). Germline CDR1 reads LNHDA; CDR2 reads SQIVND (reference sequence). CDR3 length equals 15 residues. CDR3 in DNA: TGTGCCAGTAGTATAGTGATGTCTGGGGCCAGCGTCCTGACTTTC. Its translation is CASSIVMSGASVLTF.

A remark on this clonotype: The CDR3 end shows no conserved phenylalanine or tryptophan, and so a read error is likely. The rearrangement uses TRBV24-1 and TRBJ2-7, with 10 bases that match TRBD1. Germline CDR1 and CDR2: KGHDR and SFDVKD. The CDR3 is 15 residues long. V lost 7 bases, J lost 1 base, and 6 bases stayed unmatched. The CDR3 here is CATRWPGQGSYEQYY. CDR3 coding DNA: TGTGCCACCAGGTGGCCGGGACAGGGGTCCTACGAGCAGTACTAT.